The subject of this entry is one T cell receptor (beta chain). Its target is not known. This specimen belongs to a study of T cell repertoires in aging, cancer and after chemotherapy. Study-wide results and limits: Untreated cancer patients had significantly lower blood TCR diversity than age-matched healthy donors. Rebound thymic output was suggested by rising median generation probability during chemotherapy in each cancer cohort.

The template was genomic DNA from peripheral blood, not RNA. Rearranged V-D-J TRB sequences were amplified with a mixed TRB-A/B primer pool. One entry per CDR3 protein results from TCRdb running MiXCR on the multiplex PCR reads. The sample holds some 3,000 distinct CDR3 sequences; 25% to 30% are singletons and the top ten take over 3.5%. The CDR3 contains 18 residues. Trimming removed 5 bases from V and 3 bases from J, with 26 bases in between. Per germline, CDR1 MNHNY and CDR2 SVGAGI (reference sequence). This chain connects TRBV6-6 to TRBJ2-7, with D tentatively TRBD1 or TRBD2 (6 bases each). Sequencing input: blood. The source of this sequence is a human donor with a solid tumor. The CDR3 sequence: CASSPLHPGAGHLYEQYF. The DNA for the CDR3 is TGTGCCAGCAGTCCATTACATCCGGGGGCGGGACACCTCTACGAGCAGTACTTC.